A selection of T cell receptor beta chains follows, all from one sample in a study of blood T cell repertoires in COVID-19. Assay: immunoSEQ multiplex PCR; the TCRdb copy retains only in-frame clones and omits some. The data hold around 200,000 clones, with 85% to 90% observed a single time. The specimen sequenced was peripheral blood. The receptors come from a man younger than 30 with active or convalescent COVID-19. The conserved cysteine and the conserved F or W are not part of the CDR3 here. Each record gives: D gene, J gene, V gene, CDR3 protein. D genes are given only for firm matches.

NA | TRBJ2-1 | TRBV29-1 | SVVRGANEQF
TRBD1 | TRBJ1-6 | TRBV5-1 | ASSLGWDRNSPLH
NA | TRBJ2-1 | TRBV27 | ASSFEGVVLSEQF
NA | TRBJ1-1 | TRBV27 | ASSLSGALNTEAF
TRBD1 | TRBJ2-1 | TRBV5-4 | ASSSPGQGGNEQF
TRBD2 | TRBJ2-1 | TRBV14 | ASSPLAGGPYNEQF
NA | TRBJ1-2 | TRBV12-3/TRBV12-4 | ASSFSANYGYT
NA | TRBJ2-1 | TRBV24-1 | ATSLREQQF
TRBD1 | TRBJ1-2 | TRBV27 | ASSTRDRGGGYT
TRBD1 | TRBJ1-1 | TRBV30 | AWMHNTGGRLEAF
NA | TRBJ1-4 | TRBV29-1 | SADSGNEKLF
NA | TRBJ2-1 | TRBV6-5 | ASSYGAGWVQF
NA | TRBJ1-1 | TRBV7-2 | ASSLGLVVGGRTEAF
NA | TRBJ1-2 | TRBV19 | ASSILQTGAWGYGYT
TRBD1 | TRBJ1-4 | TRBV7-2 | ASSAWDRGGEKLF
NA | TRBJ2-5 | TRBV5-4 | ASSLRGARETQY
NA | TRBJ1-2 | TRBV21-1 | ASSKYGLHRGRDYGYT
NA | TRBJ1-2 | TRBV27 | ASSLWSRDANYGYT
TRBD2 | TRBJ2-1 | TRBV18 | ASSPPGGLRYNEQF
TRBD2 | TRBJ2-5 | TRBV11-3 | ASDSGTSGRETQY
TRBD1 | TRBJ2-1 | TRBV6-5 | ASKGTGFANEQF
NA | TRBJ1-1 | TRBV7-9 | ASSLSDTEAF
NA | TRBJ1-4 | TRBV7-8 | ASSFPDTKNEKLF
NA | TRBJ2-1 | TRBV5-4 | ASSLRLAYNEQF
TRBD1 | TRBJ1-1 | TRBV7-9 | ASSQLLGGGTNTEAF
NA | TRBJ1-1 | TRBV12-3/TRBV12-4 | ASSFPGNTEAF
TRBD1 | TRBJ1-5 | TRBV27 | ASSLAGQENQPQH